The clone carrying this T cell receptor beta chain was recorded many times. The antigen is undetermined. The sample is drawn from a study of Graves' ophthalmopathy and Graves' hyperthyroidism. From RNA, the CDR3 regions of TCR beta chains were amplified and sequenced. First-round RT-PCR relied on HTBI primers, and a second-round multiplex PCR came next. Using its own MiXCR run on the multiplex PCR reads, TCRdb lists one record per CDR3 protein. The data contain a few hundred thousand distinct CDR3 sequences, 15% to 20% of them singletons. For donors with ophthalmopathy, the disease showed moderate-to-severe activity, reached CAS ≥3 and NOSPECS ≥4, and had lasted under 3 months. PBMCs were obtained from roughly 9 ml of fresh peripheral blood. The V and J ends lost 0 bases and 3 bases, in that order; junction bases with no gene match: 3. This CDR3 contains 15 residues. Germline-derived CDR1 and CDR2 are MGHRA and YSYEKL.

Study-wide findings and caveats: Ophthalmopathy progression was predicted with approximately 64% sensitivity and 72% to 80% specificity. Also, most clonotypes expanded in the thyroid above 0.001 frequency appeared in blood.

Material: peripheral blood. The clonotype comes from an adult man with Graves' ophthalmopathy. V is TRBV4-1 and J is TRBJ2-7, with TRBD1 identical over 9 bases. The chain's CDR3 is CASSQETGGFYEQYF. For the CDR3, the DNA is TGCGCCAGCAGCCAAGAGACAGGGGGTTTCTACGAGCAGTACTTC.